This TCR beta chain was profiled in a study of identical twins. Findings of the study overall: The models systematically underestimated how much out-of-frame TCR alpha was shared in monozygotic twins. Out-of-frame alpha sequences common to twins were enriched for low generation probability. Weaker excess twin sharing was seen among beta out-of-frame sequences.

The germline gives CDR1 SGHAT, CDR2 FQNNGV. CDR3 length: 15 amino acids. Trimming cost V 5 bases and J 7 bases; bases outside gene matches: 10. TCRdb ran MiXCR on the 5' RACE reads and lists one entry per CDR3 protein. The data contain hundreds of thousands of distinct CDR3 sequences, roughly 6% of them singletons. Of note for this clonotype: Its antigen is still unknown.

This sequence was found in a man aged 18 to 29 in good health. The material sequenced was naive T cells sorted from blood. The V and J genes are TRBV11-2 and TRBJ2-1; 8 bases are shared with TRBD2. The CDR3 DNA is TGTGCCAGCAGCCTCGCGGGGGGTTTTAGAAATGAGCAGTTCTTC. It encodes CASSLAGGFRNEQFF.